This T cell receptor beta chain was identified in a study of response to subunit inactivated influenza vaccine. TCRdb ran MiXCR on the RT-PCR reads and lists one entry per CDR3 protein. The repertoire holds about 570,000 distinct CDR3 sequences, with 11% as singletons. The germline V gene has CDR1 GTSNPN and CDR2 SVGIG (reference sequence). The CDR3 totals 12 residues. The V and J ends lost 3 bases and 6 bases respectively, with 8 bases between them. The same sample was also used in a study of T cells expressing NK-cell markers. From that second work: UMIs were included in TCR beta cDNA generated by 5'RACE template switching. Investigators obtained TCR beta repertoires from sorted CD3+CD56+NKG2C+, CD3+CD56+NKG2C- and CD3+CD56-NKG2C+ T cells.

The specimen comprised PBMCs from blood, sampled on the day of vaccination. The chain joins TRBV30 to TRBJ2-2; no firm D call. This sequence originates from a man in his fifties or sixties who received an inactivated influenza vaccine. The CDR3 reads CAWRPLAGELFF. The CDR3 nucleotides are TGTGCCTGGAGACCCCTTGCCGGGGAGCTGTTTTTT.